The 27 T cell receptor beta chains presented below share a single source sample, sequenced in a study of blood T cell repertoires in COVID-19. Sequencing was performed with immunoSEQ multiplex PCR; in TCRdb, only in-frame clones are kept and a portion is missing. This sample has roughly 73,000 clones; about 88% occur once, and the top ten carry 3.9%. The sequenced sample was peripheral blood. These TCRs come from a man between 65 and 85 years old with active COVID-19.

The gene calls are TRBV27 and TRBJ2-3, with D perhaps matching TRBD2 (6 bases). The V end was cut by 0 bases, the J end by 5 bases, with 12 bases between. CDR1 and CDR2 from the germline V gene are MNHEY and SMNVEV (reference sequence). CDR3 length: 15 amino acids. The CDR3 loop reads CASSLSGSPGDTQYF. In DNA form, the CDR3 reads TGTGCCAGCAGTTTATCCGGGAGTCCGGGAGATACGCAGTATTTT.

This clone has only one observation. CDR3 residues: CASSLVRGETQYF. In nucleotides, the CDR3 is TGTGCCAGCAGTTTGGTCAGGGGAGAGACCCAGTACTTC. The rearrangement uses TRBV6-2 or TRBV6-3 and TRBJ2-5; maybe TRBD1 (6 bases). Germline-derived CDR1 and CDR2 are MNHEY and SVGEGT. V was shortened by 4 bases and J by 4 bases, with 10 bases between the two germline ends. This CDR3 spans 13 amino acids.

The V gene is TRBV7-2, the J gene TRBJ2-3; D might be TRBD2 (5 bases). CDR1 SGHTA and CDR2 FQGNSA come from the germline V gene. Trimming removed 5 bases from V and 8 bases from J, with 26 bases in between. This CDR3 is 17 amino acids long. The CDR3 loop reads CASSPVVSGGRAGTQYF. The CDR3, as DNA: TGTGCCAGCAGCCCCGTAGTGTCCGGAGGTAGGGCCGGTACGCAGTATTTT.

The chain joins TRBV30 to TRBJ1-5; D remains ambiguous. Looked up from germline, CDR1 is GTSNPN and CDR2 is SVGIG (reference sequence). This CDR3 is 14 amino acids long. With 2 bases removed from V and 7 bases from J, the gap between germline ends came to 15 bases. In DNA, the CDR3 is TGTGCCTGGAGTTCGGGTTCGGGTGTGCAGCCCCAGCATTTT. It codes for CAWSSGSGVQPQHF.

This rearrangement joins TRBV5-4 to TRBJ1-4; D might be TRBD1 (6 bases). The CDR3 is 15 amino acids. From germline, CDR1 is SGHNT and CDR2 YYREEE (reference sequence). Trimming took off 0 bases at V and 5 bases at J, with 11 bases between the two ends. CDR3 sequence (DNA): TGTGCCAGCAGCTTGGGGGCAGGGGACAATGAAAAACTGTTTTTT. This gives the protein CASSLGAGDNEKLFF.

The chain employs TRBV6-6 and TRBJ2-2; tentatively, D is TRBD1 (5 bases). The CDR3 is made up of 14 amino acids. Germline V CDR1 and CDR2: MNHNY, SVGAGI (reference sequence). V was clipped by 0 bases and J by 6 bases, with 8 bases between them. The CDR3 is CASSYSGRPGELFF. CDR3 nucleotides: TGTGCCAGCAGTTACTCGGGGCGCCCCGGGGAGCTGTTTTTT.

The chain uses TRBV6-6 and TRBJ1-1; D is possibly TRBD1 (5 bases). Trimming shortened V by 2 bases and J by 7 bases, and 14 bases separated the two germline ends. The V gene's germline CDR1 is MNHNY and CDR2 SVGAGI (reference sequence). The CDR3 is 14 residues long. CDR3 region: CASSYTGGTGEAFF. CDR3 in DNA: TGTGCCAGCAGTTACACCGGCGGTACAGGTGAAGCTTTCTTT.

The chain links TRBV7-2 to TRBJ1-6; D might be TRBD1 (5 bases). CDR1 and CDR2 from the germline V gene are SGHTA and FQGNSA. The CDR3 spans 18 residues. The germline V and J ends were trimmed by 3 bases and 1 base, with 16 bases remaining between them. In DNA form, the CDR3 reads TGTGCCAGCAGCTTCGCCAGGCCCGGGGGGTCCTATAATTCACCCCTCCACTTT. Its protein is CASSFARPGGSYNSPLHF.

The chain carries TRBV10-1 and TRBJ2-3; possibly TRBD2 for D (5 bases). V gave up 0 bases and J gave up 4 bases, with 8 bases separating them. The CDR3 totals 14 residues. Germline V gene sequence: CDR1 WNHNN, CDR2 SYGVQD (reference sequence). The DNA of the CDR3 is TGCGCCAGCAGTGAGTCGGGGAGTCCAGATACGCAGTATTTT. Its translation is CASSESGSPDTQYF.

This chain connects TRBV5-4 to TRBJ2-1; possibly TRBD1 for D (6 bases). Trimming left V 0 bases short and J 7 bases short, with 14 bases between. The CDR3 length is 15 residues. CDR1 SGHNT and CDR2 YYREEE come from the germline V gene (reference sequence). The DNA of the CDR3 is TGTGCCAGCAGCTTGGCCGGCCCAGGGGCAAATGAGCAGTTCTTC. Translating gives CASSLAGPGANEQFF.

The chain is built from TRBV27 and TRBJ2-5, with 9 bases aligning to TRBD2. Germline V gene sequence: CDR1 MNHEY, CDR2 SMNVEV (reference sequence). The CDR3 contains 16 residues. V gave up 5 bases and J gave up 2 bases; unmatched junction bases: 9. The CDR3 DNA follows: TGTGCCAGCAGTCCACAGCGGGGGGACCCTCAAGAGACCCAGTACTTC. Translation: CASSPQRGDPQETQYF.

The V gene is TRBV19, the J gene TRBJ2-4, with 15 bases matching TRBD2. The V gene's germline CDR1 is LNHDA and CDR2 SQIVND (reference sequence). J was trimmed by 10 bases and V by 5 bases; bases with no gene match: 9. This CDR3 region has 16 residues. CDR3 in DNA: TGTGCCAGTAGTCCCCCCCGGACTAGCGGGAGGGTAATTCAGTACTTC. It yields the protein CASSPPRTSGRVIQYF. The entire variable domain, with the rest obtained from reference TRBV19 and TRBJ2-4, is as follows: DGGITQSPKYLFRKEGQNVTLSCEQNLNHDAMYWYRQDPGQGLRLIYYSQIVNDFQKGDIAEGYSVSREKKESFPLTVTSAQKNPTAFYLCASSPPRTSGRVIQYFGAGTRLSVL.

The chain carries TRBV18 and TRBJ1-4; D not resolved. The ends were cut back, 8 bases at V and 3 bases at J, with 10 bases in the middle. The CDR3 is 13 amino acids. Per the germline V gene, CDR1 is KGHSH and CDR2 is LQKENI. CDR3 bases: TGTGCCAGCGTTCGGGATCCTAATGAAAAACTGTTTTTT. It specifies CASVRDPNEKLFF.

The gene calls are TRBV5-4 and TRBJ1-1; 8 bases line up with TRBD1. The CDR3 sequence is 14 residues long. Germline values: CDR1 SGHNT, CDR2 YYREEE (reference sequence). V trimming: 5 bases; J trimming: 1 base; junction bases outside the gene matches: 4. The CDR3: CASRQGAQNTEAFF. As DNA, the CDR3 is TGTGCCAGCAGGCAGGGGGCCCAGAACACTGAAGCTTTCTTT.

The chain carries TRBV28 and TRBJ1-5, with unresolved D. Trimming removed 3 bases from V and 3 bases from J, with 12 bases in between. Germline loops: CDR1 MDHEN, CDR2 SYDVKM. This CDR3 has 15 amino acids. The CDR3: CASSLWEQDNQPQHF. The CDR3, as DNA: TGTGCCAGCAGTTTGTGGGAGCAAGACAATCAGCCCCAGCATTTT.

This clone was counted between two and nine times. The V and J genes are TRBV5-1 and TRBJ2-5, with 12 bases that match TRBD1. The germline V gene has CDR1 SGHRS and CDR2 YFSETQ. V was clipped by 4 bases and J by 5 bases; unmatched bases: 15. This CDR3 spans 18 amino acids. For the CDR3, the DNA is TGCGCCAGCAGCCCCAGGCCGGGACAGGGGGCACCAGGGGAGACCCAGTACTTC. It specifies CASSPRPGQGAPGETQYF.

V is TRBV11-3 and J is TRBJ2-3; 8 nucleotides agree with TRBD2. J lost 6 bases, V lost 5 bases, and 4 bases had no gene match. Germline assignment: CDR1 SGHNT and CDR2 YENEEA. CDR3 length: 13 residues. CDR3 DNA sequence: TGTGCCAGCAGCGCCCGGGGGGGGGATACGCAGTATTTT. Translating gives CASSARGGDTQYF.

There are a few counts of this clone. The CDR3 loop reads CASSPQAPGSPLHF. CDR3 sequence (DNA): TGTGCCAGCTCACCACAGGCGCCGGGTTCACCCCTCCACTTT. The chain is built from TRBV18 and TRBJ1-6; D not resolved. CDR1 is KGHSH, CDR2 LQKENI, per germline. The V end was cut by 1 base, the J end by 9 bases, with 10 bases between. The CDR3 loop spans 14 amino acids.

This rearrangement joins TRBV5-1 to TRBJ2-3; 7 nucleotides agree with TRBD2. Germline assignment: CDR1 SGHRS and CDR2 YFSETQ. V shed 4 bases, J shed 1 base, and the junction held 9 bases outside the gene matches. The CDR3 sequence is 16 residues long. CDR3 in amino acids: CASSQQGGTGTDTQYF. The CDR3, as DNA: TGCGCCAGCAGCCAGCAGGGAGGGACGGGCACAGATACGCAGTATTTT.

J is TRBJ2-1 and V is TRBV3-1 (or the pseudogene TRBV3-2); 9 nucleotides agree with TRBD2. Trimming cost V 0 bases and J 2 bases; bases outside gene matches: 11. Germline V gene lookup returns CDR1 LGHDT and CDR2 YNNKEL (reference sequence). This CDR3 is 19 amino acids long. This chain's CDR3 is CASSQDPRGAGGPYNEQFF. The CDR3 DNA reads TGTGCCAGCAGCCAAGATCCCCGGGGAGCGGGAGGCCCCTACAATGAGCAGTTCTTC.

The V gene is TRBV6-2 or TRBV6-3, the J gene TRBJ2-1; 12 nucleotides agree with TRBD2. The germline gives CDR1 MNHEY, CDR2 SVGEGT. This CDR3 spans 16 amino acids. Trimming took 6 bases from V and 6 from J; bases not matched to a gene: 9. The CDR3 loop is CASSPTPSGRANEQFF. Written as DNA, the CDR3 is TGTGCCAGCAGCCCAACCCCTAGCGGGAGGGCCAATGAGCAGTTCTTC.

The chain combines TRBV3-1 (or the pseudogene TRBV3-2) with TRBJ1-2, with 8 bases fitting TRBD1. There are 15 residues in the CDR3. CDR1 is LGHDT and CDR2 is YNNKEL in the germline V gene (reference sequence). Trimming removed 0 bases from V and 6 bases from J; junction bases left unmatched: 6. CDR3: CASSQDFGQGNGYTF. The CDR3 coding sequence is TGTGCCAGCAGCCAAGATTTCGGACAGGGAAATGGCTACACCTTC.

This clone came up once. The chain is built from TRBV6-5 and TRBJ2-7, with TRBD2 as a possible D gene (5 bases). V lost 6 bases to trimming and J lost 2 bases, with 14 bases between them. This CDR3 region has 14 residues. CDR1 and CDR2 (germline): MNHEY, SVGAGI. The CDR3 sequence is CASSPGRTPYEQYF. Written as DNA, the CDR3 is TGTGCCAGCAGCCCCGGGCGGACTCCCTACGAGCAGTACTTC.

V gene TRBV5-1 combines with J gene TRBJ2-1, with 9 bases fitting TRBD2. J lost 0 bases, V lost 4 bases, and 14 bases had no gene match. Per the germline V gene, CDR1 is SGHRS and CDR2 is YFSETQ. This CDR3 is built from 19 residues. DNA for the CDR3: TGCGCCAGCAGCCGCGGGGAGCGACTAGCGGCACCCTCCTACAATGAGCAGTTCTTC. It yields the protein CASSRGERLAAPSYNEQFF.

The V gene is TRBV28, the J gene TRBJ1-2; TRBD1 aligns across 9 bases. Germline V CDR1 and CDR2: MDHEN, SYDVKM. The CDR3 totals 18 residues. Losses at the gene ends were 8 bases for V and 4 bases for J; bases not matched to a gene: 20. Here the CDR3 DNA reads TGTGCCAGCGAGTCCGGGAGGACAGGGGTGGGAGGTGGCTATGGCTACACCTTC. Translated, it gives CASESGRTGVGGGYGYTF.

The chain combines TRBV7-9 with TRBJ2-2; D possibly corresponds to TRBD1 (5 bases). This CDR3 contains 14 residues. V was shortened by 5 bases and J by 8 bases, with 15 bases between the two germline ends. Germline-derived CDR1 and CDR2 are SEHNR and FQNEAQ (reference sequence). CDR3 sequence: CASSPDTVVGELFF. The CDR3 bases are TGTGCCAGCAGCCCGGACACGGTTGTAGGGGAGCTGTTTTTT.

This chain joins TRBV6-6 and TRBJ2-7, with TRBD2 matching over 8 bases. The germline CDR1 and CDR2 sequences are MNHNY and SVGAGI (reference sequence). The CDR3 totals 15 residues. V gave up 7 bases and J gave up 2 bases; unmatched junction bases: 10. Here the CDR3 reads CASTPGRGGPYEQYF. CDR3 sequence (DNA): TGTGCCAGCACCCCCGGGAGGGGAGGCCCCTACGAGCAGTACTTC.